One T cell receptor (beta chain) is described in this entry. Participants, 18 to 89 years old, spanned about two dozen US areas. Assay used: immunoSEQ multiplex PCR; TCRdb lists only in-frame clones, some missing. The profile shows about 210,000 clones, 80% of them singletons. This entry is derived from a study of blood T cell repertoires in COVID-19. On the study more broadly: Sources were T cells, B-cell-depleted T cells, or PBMCs; the material itself was cDNA or gDNA.

This CDR3 region has 17 residues. J gave up 3 bases and V 4 bases, and 9 bases lay outside the gene matches. Germline assignment: CDR1 LGHDT and CDR2 YNNKEL (reference sequence). Specimen: PBMCs or T cells enriched from blood (not recorded which). The chain carries TRBV3-1 (or the pseudogene TRBV3-2) and TRBJ2-7; 13 bases fit TRBD2. The source is a man aged 25 to 40 with acute COVID-19. The CDR3 region has the DNA TGTGCCAGCAGCCCGCAAGGGGGGACTAGCGGGGTCTACGAGCAGTACTTC. This encodes CASSPQGGTSGVYEQYF.